This T cell receptor beta chain was sequenced during a study of T cell repertoires in cytomegalovirus infection. TCRdb re-analysed the reads in MiXCR, keeping a single row per CDR3 protein. Among fewer than 550,000 distinct CDR3 sequences listed, less than 30% were seen once. CDR3 length: 16 residues. V dropped 5 bases and J dropped 3; count of bases not matched to a gene: 11. The source material was PBMCs. This clonotype was obtained from a human donor in good health (CMV status not recorded). Some clones in this sample may be carry-over from other donors' samples. This rearrangement joins TRBV12-3 or TRBV12-4 to TRBJ1-2; 8 bases fit TRBD1. Written as DNA, the CDR3 is TGTGCCAGCAGTATCGGACAGGGTCGGGATTACTATGGCTACACCTTC. This codes for CASSIGQGRDYYGYTF.